The present TCR beta chain was sequenced within a study of CD8+ T cells in alopecia areata. Findings of the study overall: Greater clonality was observed in lesional scalp samples, especially alopecia totalis/universalis, versus normal scalp. Scalp clonality decreased significantly with tofacitinib, and so did expanded CD8+ clones among the top 100.

Worth noting for this clone: The antigen is undetermined.

Stated treatment: oral pan-JAK inhibitor, 5-10 mg twice daily. PBMCs, the starting material, were the source of sorted CD4+ and CD8+ T cells. Extracted RNA was reverse transcribed into cDNA, the sequencing template. This table comes from immunoSEQ multiplex PCR, and its TCRdb copy is limited to in-frame clones, with some not included. The sample contains roughly 140,000 clones, 65% to 90% of which appear only once. The CDR3 is 12 amino acids. The germline V and J ends were trimmed by 5 bases and 1 base, with 6 bases remaining between them. CDR1 SGHVS and CDR2 FQNEAQ come from the germline V gene. The chain is built from TRBV7-8 and TRBJ2-7; D gene uncertain. The sample consisted of CD8+ T cells sorted from blood, taken at week 4, from a patient treated with tofacitinib. The receptor comes from a human donor with alopecia areata. The CDR3 nucleotides are TGTGCCAGCAGCGGGTGGTCCTACGAGCAGTACTTC. Its translation: CASSGWSYEQYF.